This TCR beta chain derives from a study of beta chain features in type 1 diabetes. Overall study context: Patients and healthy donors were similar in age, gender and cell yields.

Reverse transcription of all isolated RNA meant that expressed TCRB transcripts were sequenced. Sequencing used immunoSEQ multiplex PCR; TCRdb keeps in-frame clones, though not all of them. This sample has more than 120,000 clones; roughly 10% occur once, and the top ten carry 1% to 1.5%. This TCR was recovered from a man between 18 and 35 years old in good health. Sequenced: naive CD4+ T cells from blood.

The CDR3 protein is CASSQGSGTENTGELFF. CDR3 DNA sequence: TGTGCCAGCAGCCAGGGGTCCGGGACAGAGAACACCGGGGAGCTGTTTTTT. This chain joins TRBV7-9 and TRBJ2-2, with 7 bases fitting TRBD1. J gave up 1 base and V 5 bases, and 10 bases lay outside the gene matches. Germline-derived CDR1 and CDR2 are SEHNR and FQNEAQ (reference sequence). The CDR3 has 17 residues.